What follows are 20 T cell receptor beta chains derived from one specimen sequenced in a study of blood T cell repertoires in COVID-19. Assay used: immunoSEQ multiplex PCR; TCRdb lists only in-frame clones, some missing. The profile shows 70,000 or so clones, more than 75% of them singletons. The sequencing input was peripheral blood. All receptors derive from a human donor in a cohort sampled during active COVID-19.

This sequence joins TRBV21-1 and TRBJ2-1; TRBD1, the table's D call, was not compared with the DNA. TRBV21-1 is a documented pseudogene. There are 16 residues in the CDR3. The CDR3 loop is CASSSPPGQGTNEQFF. The CDR3 DNA reads as TGTGCCAGCAGCTCACCCCCGGGACAGGGGACCAATGAGCAGTTCTTC.

This rearrangement joins TRBV6-1 to TRBJ2-7, with D tentatively TRBD1 (6 bases). The V and J ends lost 2 bases and 3 bases respectively, with 14 bases between them. CDR1 and CDR2 (germline): MNHNS, SASEGT. This CDR3 contains 15 residues. CDR3 sequence: CASSESPGADYEQYF. The CDR3 DNA reads TGTGCCAGCAGTGAATCTCCAGGGGCGGACTACGAGCAGTACTTC.

This clone was found a few times. CDR3 DNA: TGTGCCAGAAGCCCGAGGCCCCATGCCCAGCATTTT. Its protein product is CARSPRPHAQHF. The V and J genes are TRBV7-5 and TRBJ1-5. TRBV7-5 is assigned pseudogene status. The CDR3 extends over 12 amino acids.

The chain combines TRBV6-6 with TRBJ2-7, with 7 bases lining up with TRBD2. Germline CDR1 is MNHNY and CDR2 is SVGAGI (reference sequence). The CDR3 is 14 residues long. V lost 3 bases and J lost 0; bases outside the gene matches: 2. The CDR3 region is CASSYRGSSYEQYF. CDR3 in DNA: TGTGCCAGCAGTTATCGCGGGAGCTCCTACGAGCAGTACTTC.

The chain joins TRBV9 to TRBJ2-3, with 10 nucleotides matching TRBD2. Germline CDR1 SGDLS, CDR2 YYNGEE. This CDR3 spans 16 amino acids. Trimming cost V 4 bases and J 4 bases; bases outside gene matches: 9. CDR3 sequence (DNA): TGTGCCAGCAGCCCACAGCTAGCGGGAGTGGCAGATACGCAGTATTTT. It translates to CASSPQLAGVADTQYF.

This rearrangement joins TRBV29-1 to TRBJ1-2, with D possibly TRBD1 on 6 matching bases. Trimming took off 4 bases at V and 3 bases at J, with 12 bases between the two ends. The CDR3 consists of 13 residues. Looked up from germline, CDR1 is SQVTM and CDR2 is ANQGSEA. CDR3 DNA sequence: TGCAGCGTTGGTGAGGGGGTGGACTATGGCTACACCTTC. Translated, it gives CSVGEGVDYGYTF.

The table lists this clone with a few counts. The gene calls are TRBV4-1 and TRBJ1-2; no clear D. Trimming stripped 0 bases from V and 8 bases from J, with 10 bases between. From germline, CDR1 is MGHRA and CDR2 YSYEKL. The CDR3 contains 13 residues. The CDR3 reads CASSQERGNGYTF. The CDR3 nucleotides are TGCGCCAGCAGCCAAGAGCGGGGTAACGGCTACACCTTC.

The V call is TRBV6-5, the J call TRBJ1-2; the D gene is possibly TRBD1 (5 bases). Trimming stripped 2 bases from V and 4 bases from J, with 5 bases between. From germline, CDR1 is MNHEY and CDR2 SVGAGI. This CDR3 has 12 amino acids. The CDR3 bases are TGTGCCAGCAGTTACAGGGGCTATGGCTACACCTTC. This codes for CASSYRGYGYTF.

This CDR3 is CASSPRDRGGEQFF. In nucleotides, the CDR3 is TGTGCCAGCAGCCCACGGGACAGGGGTGGGGAGCAGTTCTTC. V and J are TRBV11-3 and TRBJ2-1; 10 bases match TRBD1. CDR3 length: 14 residues. In germline, CDR1 is SGHNT, CDR2 YENEEA. Trimming cost V 5 bases and J 10 bases; bases outside gene matches: 8.

The chain employs TRBV13 and TRBJ1-5, with a weak D call TRBD1 (5 bases). The CDR3 length is 16 residues. In germline, CDR1 is PRHDT, CDR2 FYEKMQ (reference sequence). V was clipped by 7 bases and J by 6 bases, with 22 bases between them. CDR3 DNA: TGTGCCAGCACCATGGGCCGGGGGAGCGAGGGTCAGCCCCAGCATTTT. Its protein product is CASTMGRGSEGQPQHF.

The chain carries TRBV7-9 and TRBJ2-7; maybe TRBD2 (6 bases). There are 15 residues in the CDR3. Germline V gene lookup returns CDR1 SEHNR and CDR2 FQNEAQ (reference sequence). Trimming took off 0 bases at V and 3 bases at J, with 12 bases between the two ends. CDR3 amino acids: CASSLAGTQDYEQYV. In nucleotides, the CDR3 is TGTGCCAGCAGCTTAGCCGGGACTCAGGACTACGAGCAGTACGTC.

The J gene is TRBJ2-3, the V gene TRBV2; D is perhaps TRBD1 (5 bases). Germline CDR1 is SNHLY and CDR2 is FYNNEI. The length of the CDR3 is 15 residues. Deletions cut 3 bases from V and 4 bases from J, with 14 bases between. Written as DNA, the CDR3 is TGTGCCAGCAGTGATGGAACAGTACAGGCAGATACGCAGTATTTT. Its protein product is CASSDGTVQADTQYF.

The rearrangement uses TRBV10-3 and TRBJ2-5, with D possibly TRBD2 on 5 matching bases. Germline V gene data show CDR1 as ENHRY and CDR2 as SYGVKD. The CDR3 has 14 amino acids. Trimming removed 4 bases from V and 1 base from J, with 10 bases in between. The CDR3 bases are TGTGCCATCAGTGGGCCGGGGATCCAAGAGACCCAGTACTTC. Translating gives CAISGPGIQETQYF.

This clone occurred once. The chain has TRBV29-1 and TRBJ2-5; 7 bases agree with TRBD2. Germline V gene sequence: CDR1 SQVTM, CDR2 ANQGSEA. The CDR3 is 15 residues long. The junction had 10 bases not matched to a gene; V was cut back by 6 bases and J by 0 bases. CDR3 amino acids: CSVAGVPPYQETQYF. The CDR3 nucleotides read TGCAGCGTCGCGGGGGTACCCCCTTACCAAGAGACCCAGTACTTC.

DNA for the CDR3: TGTGCCAGCAGCGGGGTTACTAGCTCCTACAATGAGCAGTTCTTC. Translation gives CASSGVTSSYNEQFF. The V call is TRBV9, the J call TRBJ2-1; D may be TRBD2 (5 bases). Germline loops: CDR1 SGDLS, CDR2 YYNGEE. V lost 3 bases and J lost 0, with 10 bases in between. This CDR3 region has 15 residues.

This clone has a single count. This chain joins TRBV24-1 and TRBJ1-2, with D tentatively TRBD1 (5 bases). Looked up from germline, CDR1 is KGHDR and CDR2 is SFDVKD. Trimming cost V 4 bases and J 7 bases, with 12 bases left between them. The CDR3 loop spans 13 amino acids. The CDR3 DNA reads TGTGCCACCAGTGAGCAGGGTGGCCGTGGCTACACCTTC. Amino acid sequence: CATSEQGGRGYTF.

The chain combines TRBV5-6 with TRBJ2-1; D call uncertain. The CDR3 is made up of 14 amino acids. The V gene's germline CDR1 is SGHDT and CDR2 YYEEEE. The germline V and J ends were trimmed by 0 bases and 10 bases, with 14 bases remaining between them. The CDR3, as DNA: TGTGCCAGCAGCTTGGCTGGGTGGGTCGGGGAGCAGTTCTTC. Its translation: CASSLAGWVGEQFF. The full variable domain, in which reference TRBV5-6 and TRBJ2-1 provide the parts outside the CDR3, is DAGVTQSPTHLIKTRGQQVTLRCSPKSGHDTVSWYQQALGQGPQFIFQYYEEEERQRGNFPDRFSGHQFPNYSSELNVNALLLGDSALYLCASSLAGWVGEQFFGPGTRLTVL.

V gene TRBV19 combines with J gene TRBJ2-1; TRBD2 agrees at 8 bases. The CDR3 spans 15 residues. Losses at the gene ends were 10 bases for V and 3 bases for J; bases not matched to a gene: 11. Germline CDR1 reads LNHDA; CDR2 reads SQIVND (reference sequence). CDR3 sequence reads: CATKYTTSGYNEQFF. CDR3 DNA sequence: TGTGCCACCAAGTATACAACTAGCGGCTACAATGAGCAGTTCTTC.

The rearrangement joins TRBV28 to TRBJ2-1, with unresolved D. The V end lost 7 bases, the J end lost 9 bases, and 19 bases lay between the germline ends. This CDR3 spans 14 amino acids. CDR1 is MDHEN, CDR2 SYDVKM, per germline. The CDR3 loop is CASTVKASSGEQFF. The CDR3 DNA is TGTGCCAGCACCGTTAAGGCTAGTTCGGGTGAGCAGTTCTTC.

The J gene is TRBJ2-7, the V gene TRBV5-1; TRBD2 is a possible D gene (5 bases). This CDR3 is built from 14 residues. V was shortened by 0 bases and J by 2 bases, with 9 bases between the two germline ends. Germline lookup yields CDR1 SGHRS and CDR2 YFSETQ. As DNA, the CDR3 is TGCGCCAGCAGCTTGGCAGCGGAGGCCTACGAGCAGTACTTC. Translated, it gives CASSLAAEAYEQYF.